The 25 T cell receptor beta chains presented below share a single source sample, sequenced in a study of T-cell reconstitution after alpha-beta-depleted transplantation in children. Unique molecular identifiers were incorporated during preparation of the TCRbeta library. TCRdb re-called the PCR reads through MiXCR, storing one row per CDR3 protein. The sample carries around 380,000 distinct CDR3 sequences, approximately 11% recorded once. The material sequenced was PBMCs from the stem cell graft donor, taken from the stem cell graft. These receptors all come from a human donor who donated a stem cell graft to a child with acute myeloid leukemia.

The CDR3 here is CASTASGSTSGELFF. The CDR3 DNA reads as TGCGCCAGCACGGCTAGCGGGAGTACTTCCGGGGAGCTGTTTTTT. The genes are TRBV10-2 and TRBJ2-2; 10 nucleotides line up with TRBD2. The ends lost 7 bases at V and 6 bases at J; junction bases unmatched: 8. The V gene's germline CDR1 is WSHSY and CDR2 SAAADI. This CDR3 region has 15 residues.

This chain connects TRBV29-1 to TRBJ1-2; perhaps TRBD1 as D (6 bases). This CDR3 spans 17 amino acids. Trimming removed 5 bases from V and 3 bases from J, with 25 bases in between. Germline assignment: CDR1 SQVTM and CDR2 ANQGSEA. CDR3 sequence: CSVLTGGEARFDYGYTF. CDR3 DNA: TGCAGCGTTTTGACAGGAGGGGAGGCAAGATTTGACTATGGCTACACCTTC.

This clonotype was detected ten times or more. The chain combines TRBV20-1 with TRBJ1-1; D is unclear. The CDR3 sequence is 12 residues long. V shed 2 bases and J shed 6 bases, with 10 bases lying between them. The germline CDR1 and CDR2 sequences are DFQATT and SNEGSKA (reference sequence). CDR3: CSARRDPAEAFF. The CDR3 nucleotides are TGCAGTGCTAGACGTGATCCAGCTGAAGCTTTCTTT.

The chain carries TRBV11-1 and TRBJ1-1, with 11 bases that match TRBD1. Germline lookup yields CDR1 SGHAT and CDR2 FQDESV (reference sequence). V was clipped by 5 bases and J by 7 bases; unmatched bases: 6. This CDR3 spans 14 amino acids. CDR3 in amino acids: CASSPWTGGHEAFF. The CDR3 DNA sequence: TGTGCCAGCAGCCCATGGACAGGGGGCCATGAAGCTTTCTTT.

This clonotype was seen a few times. The chain uses TRBV5-1 and TRBJ2-5, with 7 bases that match TRBD2. Germline V CDR1 and CDR2: SGHRS, YFSETQ. V was clipped by 4 bases and J by 2 bases; unmatched bases: 8. The CDR3 consists of 15 residues. In DNA, the CDR3 is TGCGCCAGCAGCGCGGGGGACGGGTCACAAGAGACCCAGTACTTC. Its protein product is CASSAGDGSQETQYF.

This clonotype was detected many times. The rearrangement links TRBV20-1 to TRBJ2-7, with D perhaps being TRBD1 or TRBD2 (5 bases each). In germline, CDR1 is DFQATT, CDR2 SNEGSKA (reference sequence). The CDR3 is made up of 11 amino acids. V was cut by 4 bases and J by 5 bases, with 9 bases left in between. The CDR3, as DNA: TGCAGTGCTACCTGGGGGAACGAGCAGTACGTC. This encodes CSATWGNEQYV.

The CDR3 loop reads CAWDRWGRYNEQFF. CDR3 bases: TGTGCCTGGGACCGTTGGGGACGGTACAATGAGCAGTTCTTC. The genes are TRBV30 and TRBJ2-1; D might be TRBD1 or TRBD2, each matching 5 bases. CDR1 is GTSNPN and CDR2 is SVGIG in the germline V gene (reference sequence). V was cut by 5 bases and J by 4 bases, with 15 bases left in between. CDR3 length: 14 residues.

CDR3 nucleotide sequence: TGCGCCAGCAGCTTGGATTCGGGACTAGCGGGCCATGAGCAGTTCTTC. Its protein product is CASSLDSGLAGHEQFF. The V and J genes are TRBV5-1 and TRBJ2-1; 12 positions agree with TRBD2. CDR1 and CDR2 from the germline V gene are SGHRS and YFSETQ. With V trimmed by 0 bases and J by 8 bases, 6 bases remained unmatched. The length of the CDR3 is 16 residues. Complete variable domain (other parts from reference TRBV5-1 and TRBJ2-1): KAGVTQTPRYLIKTRGQQVTLSCSPISGHRSVSWYQQTPGQGLQFLFEYFSETQRNKGNFPGRFSGRQFSNSRSEMNVSTLELGDSALYLCASSLDSGLAGHEQFFGPGTRLTVL.

The chain has TRBV20-1 and TRBJ2-5; 11 bases are shared with TRBD2. Germline V gene lookup returns CDR1 DFQATT and CDR2 SNEGSKA (reference sequence). V shed 3 bases, J shed 3 bases, and the junction held 3 bases outside the gene matches. This CDR3 is 14 amino acids long. The CDR3 region has the DNA TGCAGTGCTAGGGAGGGACTAGCGGAAGAGACCCAGTACTTC. As protein: CSAREGLAEETQYF.

This clonotype was detected a few times. The CDR3 DNA follows: TGTGCCACCAGTGACAACCCCACAGGGGGAGGTACAGATACGCAGTATTTT. Protein product: CATSDNPTGGGTDTQYF. The genes are TRBV24-1 and TRBJ2-3, with TRBD1 matching over 8 bases. Germline CDR1 reads KGHDR; CDR2 reads SFDVKD. J gave up 3 bases and V 4 bases, and 11 bases lay outside the gene matches. The CDR3 sequence is 17 residues long.

This clonotype was seen repeatedly, ten times or more. J is TRBJ2-1 and V is TRBV20-1, with 10 nucleotides matching TRBD2. Germline V gene lookup returns CDR1 DFQATT and CDR2 SNEGSKA (reference sequence). V was pared by 1 base and J by 8 bases, with 8 bases of the junction left unmatched. The CDR3 loop spans 15 amino acids. The CDR3, as DNA: TGCAGTGCTAGAGCAGGGCTAGCGGGAGTCGATGAGCAGTTCTTC. It is translated as CSARAGLAGVDEQFF.

This chain connects TRBV7-9 to TRBJ1-2; D call uncertain. V was cut by 1 base and J by 8 bases, with 20 bases left in between. This CDR3 contains 16 residues. CDR1 is SEHNR, CDR2 FQNEAQ, per germline (reference sequence). In DNA form, the CDR3 reads TGTGCCAGCAGCTTAGTTCCCGGGATTTTGGGGAGCGGCTACACCTTC. Amino acids: CASSLVPGILGSGYTF.

The chain carries TRBV20-1 and TRBJ1-4, with D possibly being TRBD1 (6 bases). V lost 5 bases, J lost 11 bases, and 24 bases lay in between. The length of the CDR3 is 15 residues. CDR1 DFQATT and CDR2 SNEGSKA come from the germline V gene (reference sequence). CDR3: CSAPSPSDRSLKLFF. In DNA, the CDR3 is TGCAGTGCTCCGAGTCCCTCCGACAGGTCTCTCAAACTGTTTTTT.

V and J are TRBV20-1 and TRBJ1-5; perhaps TRBD1 as D (5 bases). Germline CDR1 is DFQATT and CDR2 is SNEGSKA (reference sequence). The CDR3 covers 13 residues. The V end was cut by 5 bases, the J end by 3 bases, with 11 bases between. Here the CDR3 reads CSAEGLDNQPQHF. The CDR3 DNA is TGCAGTGCTGAGGGGCTCGACAATCAGCCCCAGCATTTT.

V gene TRBV7-2 combines with J gene TRBJ1-2; D unresolved. Germline CDR1 is SGHTA and CDR2 is FQGNSA. This CDR3 is built from 16 residues. The V and J ends lost 1 base and 0 bases respectively, with 12 bases between them. Here the CDR3 reads CASSLVADISNYGYTF. For the CDR3, the DNA is TGTGCCAGCAGCTTAGTCGCAGACATTTCTAACTATGGCTACACCTTC.

This clonotype has a handful of counts. The genes are TRBV21-1 and TRBJ1-3; the DNA was not compared with TRBD1, the D call given in the table. TRBV21-1 is listed as a pseudogene. The CDR3 consists of 14 residues. The CDR3 DNA sequence: TGTGCCAGCAGCAAACGGGACAGGGGAAACACCATATATTTT. It specifies CASSKRDRGNTIYF.

This clonotype showed up just a few times. The CDR3, as DNA: TGTGCCAGCAGCCCAACTAGCGGGAGTAACACCGGGGAGCTGTTTTTT. Its protein is CASSPTSGSNTGELFF. The V call is TRBV7-3, the J call TRBJ2-2; TRBD2 agrees at 11 bases. V was clipped by 5 bases and J by 2 bases; unmatched bases: 4. The CDR3 has 16 residues. Per germline, CDR1 SGHTA and CDR2 FQGTGA.

In this sample, this clonotype turned up a few times. The chain is built from TRBV4-1 and TRBJ1-3; D is possibly TRBD1 (5 bases). Germline V gene sequence: CDR1 MGHRA, CDR2 YSYEKL. The germline V and J ends were trimmed by 1 base and 0 bases, with 13 bases remaining between them. The CDR3 loop spans 17 amino acids. CDR3 sequence reads: CASSQGNTGNSGNTIYF. CDR3 nucleotides: TGCGCCAGCAGCCAAGGGAATACAGGCAACTCTGGAAACACCATATATTTT.

This clonotype was picked up many times. The chain carries TRBV4-3 and TRBJ1-6, with 7 nucleotides matching TRBD1. Germline V gene sequence: CDR1 LGHNA, CDR2 YSLEER. CDR3 size: 14 residues. Trimming at V came to 3 bases and at J to 9 bases, leaving 5 bases not matched to a gene. CDR3 in DNA: TGCGCCAGCAGCCAGACGGCAGGGGGTTCACCCCTCCACTTT. Its protein product is CASSQTAGGSPLHF.

This clonotype was found many times. This chain connects TRBV5-1 to TRBJ2-3; D not certain. Trimming shortened V by 0 bases and J by 4 bases, and 9 bases separated the two germline ends. Germline V gives CDR1 SGHRS, CDR2 YFSETQ. The CDR3 covers 14 residues. The CDR3 coding sequence is TGCGCCAGCAGCTTGGTACCGGCTTCAGATACGCAGTATTTT. This sequence encodes CASSLVPASDTQYF. Full variable domain (outside the CDR3, taken from reference TRBV5-1 and TRBJ2-3): KAGVTQTPRYLIKTRGQQVTLSCSPISGHRSVSWYQQTPGQGLQFLFEYFSETQRNKGNFPGRFSGRQFSNSRSEMNVSTLELGDSALYLCASSLVPASDTQYFGPGTRLTVL.

This clonotype was counted a few times. This chain joins TRBV5-6 and TRBJ2-5; 9 bases align to TRBD1. The CDR3 consists of 13 residues. J lost 4 bases, V lost 6 bases, and 4 bases had no gene match. CDR1 is SGHDT and CDR2 is YYEEEE in the germline V gene. The CDR3, as DNA: TGTGCCAGCAAATCGACAGGGGGAGAGACCCAGTACTTC. Translating it yields CASKSTGGETQYF.

This clonotype came up a few times. The rearrangement links TRBV27 to TRBJ2-1, with 8 bases that match TRBD1. CDR3 size: 15 residues. Looked up from germline, CDR1 is MNHEY and CDR2 is SMNVEV (reference sequence). J lost 7 bases, V lost 7 bases, and 12 bases had no gene match. The CDR3 DNA follows: TGTGCCAGCACGACAGGGGAGGAATTGGGTAATGAGCAGTTCTTC. Protein: CASTTGEELGNEQFF.

Only a few counts were recorded for this clonotype. V and J are TRBV7-3 and TRBJ2-1; TRBD2 aligns across 9 bases. The V gene's germline CDR1 is SGHTA and CDR2 FQGTGA. CDR3 length: 17 residues. The V and J ends lost 4 bases and 8 bases, in that order; junction bases with no gene match: 15. The CDR3 DNA reads as TGTGCCAGCAGCTCAGGAGGGCGGGGGGGCCGCTTTTATGAGCAGTTCTTC. This gives the protein CASSSGGRGGRFYEQFF. Combining the CDR3 with reference TRBV7-3 and TRBJ2-1 gives the whole variable domain GAGVSQTPSNKVTEKGKYVELRCDPISGHTALYWYRQSLGQGPEFLIYFQGTGAADDSGLPNDRFFAVRPEGSVSTLKIQRTERGDSAVYLCASSSGGRGGRFYEQFFGPGTRLTVL.

The chain employs TRBV7-8 and TRBJ2-2; 7 bases agree with TRBD1. Germline V gene data show CDR1 as SGHVS and CDR2 as FQNEAQ. The CDR3 has 14 residues. Losses at the gene ends were 10 bases for V and 4 bases for J; bases not matched to a gene: 9. CDR3: CATPGSGGTGELFF. CDR3 DNA sequence: TGTGCCACCCCCGGCTCAGGGGGCACCGGGGAGCTGTTTTTT.

This chain uses TRBV7-2 with TRBJ2-1, with D uncertain. The length of the CDR3 is 12 residues. Germline assignment: CDR1 SGHTA and CDR2 FQGNSA. Trimming removed 3 bases at V and 10 bases at J, with 10 bases between. The CDR3 protein is CASSFRRREQFF. Written as DNA, the CDR3 is TGTGCCAGCAGCTTCCGTAGAAGAGAGCAGTTCTTC.